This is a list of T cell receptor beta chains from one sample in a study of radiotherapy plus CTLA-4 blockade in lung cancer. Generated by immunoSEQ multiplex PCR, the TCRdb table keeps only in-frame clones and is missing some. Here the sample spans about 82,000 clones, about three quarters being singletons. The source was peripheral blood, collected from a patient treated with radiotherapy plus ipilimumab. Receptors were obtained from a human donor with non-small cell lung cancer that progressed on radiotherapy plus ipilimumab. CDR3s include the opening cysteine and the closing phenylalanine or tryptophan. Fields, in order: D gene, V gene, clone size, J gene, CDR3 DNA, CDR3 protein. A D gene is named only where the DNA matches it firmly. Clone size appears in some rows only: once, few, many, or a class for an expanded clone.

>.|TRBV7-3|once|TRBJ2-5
TGTGCCAGCAGCTTAACGGGGGGACAAGAGACCCAGTACTTC
CASSLTGGQETQYF
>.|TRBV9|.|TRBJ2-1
TGTGCCAGCAGCGTCCAACCCAGCGGGTATTACAATGAGCAGTTCTTC
CASSVQPSGYYNEQFF
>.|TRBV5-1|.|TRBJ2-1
TGCGCCAGCAGCCCCCTGACTGGTTCCTACAATGAGCAGTTCTTC
CASSPLTGSYNEQFF
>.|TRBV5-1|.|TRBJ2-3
TGCGCCAGCAGCCAGGGACTTACGGGGGATACGCAGTATTTT
CASSQGLTGDTQYF
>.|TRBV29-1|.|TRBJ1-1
TGCAGCGTTGAGGTCAGGGCCGGAGGAGCTTTCTTT
CSVEVRAGGAFF
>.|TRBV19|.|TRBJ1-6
TGTGCCAGTAGTATGTTTCCGGGGCATAATTCACCCCTCCACTTT
CASSMFPGHNSPLHF
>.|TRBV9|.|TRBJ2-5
TGTGCCAGCAGCGCTAGACCCTGGGGTGGAGAGACCCAGTACTTC
CASSARPWGGETQYF
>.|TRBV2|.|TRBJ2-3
TGTGCCAGCAGTGAAGGTCACCAGACGGATACGCAGTATTTT
CASSEGHQTDTQYF
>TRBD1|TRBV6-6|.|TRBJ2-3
TGTGCCAGCAGTAACGGACAGGGAGGAGATACGCAGTATTTT
CASSNGQGGDTQYF
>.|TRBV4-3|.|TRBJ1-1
TGCGCCAGCAGCCAAATAACGGGTCTCTTGGACACTGAAGCTTTCTTT
CASSQITGLLDTEAFF
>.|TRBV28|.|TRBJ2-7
TGTGCCAGCAGTTTGGAGGTCGGCGAGCAGTACTTC
CASSLEVGEQYF
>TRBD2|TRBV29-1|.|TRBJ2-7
TGCAGCGTTGTTGGGGACTACGACTACGAGCAGTACTTC
CSVVGDYDYEQYF
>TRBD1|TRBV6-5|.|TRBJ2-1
TGTGCCAGCAGCTACACGGACAGGGGGCTAGGAAATGAGCAGTTCTTC
CASSYTDRGLGNEQFF
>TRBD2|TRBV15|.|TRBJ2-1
TGTGCCACCAGCAGAGTAGCGGGGCTCGCGGGATCCTACAATGAGCAGTTCTTC
CATSRVAGLAGSYNEQFF
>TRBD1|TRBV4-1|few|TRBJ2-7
TGCGCCAGCAGCCTTAGGACAGGGTCCCAGATCTACGAGCAGTACTTC
CASSLRTGSQIYEQYF
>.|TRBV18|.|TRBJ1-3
TGTGCCAGCTCACCTACTGGACGGATCTCTGGAAACACCATATATTTT
CASSPTGRISGNTIYF
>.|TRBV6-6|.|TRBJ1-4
TGTGCCAGCAACTTACAGGGAACTAATGAAAAACTGTTTTTT
CASNLQGTNEKLFF
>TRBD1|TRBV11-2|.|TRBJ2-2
TGTGCCAGCAGCCGCCTTAAGGCACAGGGGTGGGGGGAGCTGTTTTTT
CASSRLKAQGWGELFF
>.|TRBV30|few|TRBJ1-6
TGTGCCTGGTCCGGGGGAACGAGATATAATTCACCCCTCCACTTT
CAWSGGTRYNSPLHF
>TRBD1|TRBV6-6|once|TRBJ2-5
TGTGCCAGCAGCTGGGGACAGGCCAACCAAGAGACCCAGTACTTC
CASSWGQANQETQYF